These 3 T cell receptor beta chains were all obtained from the same sample, sequenced in a study of T-cell memory formation after mild COVID-19. TCRdb processed the 5' RACE reads anew with MiXCR; each CDR3 protein has one entry. The repertoire holds tens of thousands of distinct CDR3 sequences, with roughly a tenth as singletons. Material: PBMCs or a T cell subset sorted from them (not recorded which). The receptors here all came from an adult woman who had mild COVID-19 (a few samples of this study predate the infection). Cell type and time point are not known.

This clonotype appeared a few times. The DNA for the CDR3 is TGCAGCGTTGAAGAGAGAGCACCGGGGGTAGGCAAAAACATTCAGTACTTC. This encodes CSVEERAPGVGKNIQYF. V and J are TRBV29-1 and TRBJ2-4; D might be TRBD2 (6 bases). V was pared by 0 bases and J by 3 bases, with 18 bases between. Germline V CDR1 and CDR2: SQVTM, ANQGSEA. The CDR3 sequence is 17 residues long.

This clonotype has at least ten counts. The rearrangement uses TRBV11-2 and TRBJ1-3, with D perhaps TRBD1 (6 bases). The CDR3 sequence is 16 residues long. Germline V gene sequence: CDR1 SGHAT, CDR2 FQNNGV. Trimming took 5 bases from V and 0 from J, leaving 14 bases between them. CDR3 sequence reads: CASSKQTGSSGNTIYF. The DNA for the CDR3 is TGTGCCAGCAGCAAACAGACAGGCTCCTCTGGAAACACCATATATTTT.

This clonotype was seen just once. This chain links TRBV7-2 with TRBJ1-2; D unclear. The CDR3 totals 14 residues. With 5 bases removed from V and 5 bases from J, the gap between germline ends came to 15 bases. Germline loops: CDR1 SGHTA, CDR2 FQGNSA. The CDR3 protein is CASSIGLVSYGYTF. The DNA of the CDR3 is TGTGCCAGCAGCATCGGTTTGGTGTCTTATGGCTACACCTTC.